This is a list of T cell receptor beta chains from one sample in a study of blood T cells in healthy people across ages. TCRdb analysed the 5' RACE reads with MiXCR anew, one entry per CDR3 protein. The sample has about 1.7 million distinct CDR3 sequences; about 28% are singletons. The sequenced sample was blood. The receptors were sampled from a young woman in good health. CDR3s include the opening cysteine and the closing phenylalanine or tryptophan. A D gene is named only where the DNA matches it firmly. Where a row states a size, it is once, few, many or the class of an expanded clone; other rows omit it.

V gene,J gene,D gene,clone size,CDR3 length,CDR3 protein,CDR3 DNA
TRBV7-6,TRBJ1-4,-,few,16,CASSPVPGVLNEKLFF,TGTGCCAGCAGCCCCGTACCGGGGGTCCTAAATGAAAAACTGTTTTTT
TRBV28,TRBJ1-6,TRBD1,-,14,CASRTGQGGSPLHF,TGTGCCAGCAGGACTGGACAGGGAGGATCACCCCTCCACTTT
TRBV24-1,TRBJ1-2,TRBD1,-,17,CATSDQDRTGGTEGYTF,TGTGCCACCAGTGATCAGGATCGGACAGGGGGAACGGAAGGCTACACCTTC
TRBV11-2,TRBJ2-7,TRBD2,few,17,CASVRPGLGPSGGEQYF,TGTGCCAGCGTGCGACCGGGACTAGGACCTTCGGGGGGCGAGCAGTACTTC
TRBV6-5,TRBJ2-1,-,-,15,CASSSSGGGHNEQFF,TGTGCCAGCAGCTCTTCGGGGGGCGGCCACAATGAGCAGTTCTTC
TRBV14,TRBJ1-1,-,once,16,CASSQEGKFGNTEAFF,TGTGCCAGCAGCCAAGAAGGGAAATTCGGAAACACTGAAGCTTTCTTT
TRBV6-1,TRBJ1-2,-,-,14,CASRDPTGGYGYTF,TGTGCCAGCAGGGACCCGACAGGAGGATATGGCTACACCTTC
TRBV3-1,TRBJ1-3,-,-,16,CAGSSRRGLSGNTIYF,TGTGCCGGCAGCTCCCGAAGGGGACTATCAGGAAACACCATATATTTT
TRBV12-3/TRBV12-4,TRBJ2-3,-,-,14,CASSLGGLTGTQYF,TGTGCCAGCAGTTTGGGGGGCCTCACAGGTACGCAGTATTTT
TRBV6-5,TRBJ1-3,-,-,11,CASIWGNTIYF,TGTGCCAGCATTTGGGGAAACACCATATATTTT
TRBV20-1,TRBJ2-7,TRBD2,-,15,CSARGYGGGPYEQYF,TGCAGTGCTAGAGGCTACGGGGGGGGCCCCTACGAGCAGTACTTC
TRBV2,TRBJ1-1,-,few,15,CASSEQGMRNTEAFF,TGTGCCAGCAGTGAACAGGGAATGCGGAACACTGAAGCTTTCTTT
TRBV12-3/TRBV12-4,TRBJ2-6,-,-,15,CASRAYSSGANVLTF,TGTGCCAGCAGGGCCTACAGCTCTGGGGCCAACGTCCTGACTTTC
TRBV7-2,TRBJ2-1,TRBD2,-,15,CASSLTSGRMDEQFF,TGTGCCAGCAGCTTAACTAGCGGGAGGATGGATGAGCAGTTCTTC
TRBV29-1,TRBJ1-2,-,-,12,CSVLARPHGYTF,TGCAGCGTTCTGGCGAGGCCCCATGGCTACACCTTC
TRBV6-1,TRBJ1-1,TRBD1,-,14,CASGDREENTEAFF,TGTGCCAGCGGCGACAGGGAAGAGAACACTGAAGCTTTCTTT
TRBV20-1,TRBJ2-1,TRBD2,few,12,CSGSGGPNEQFF,TGCAGCGGGAGCGGGGGGCCGAATGAGCAGTTCTTC
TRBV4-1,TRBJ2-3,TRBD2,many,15,CASSQAGLNTDTQYF,TGTGCCAGCAGCCAAGCGGGACTTAACACAGATACGCAGTATTTT
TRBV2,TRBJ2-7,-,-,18,CTSSEGLGSRDRGYEQYF,TGTACCAGCAGTGAGGGGCTGGGAAGTAGGGATCGGGGCTACGAGCAGTACTTC
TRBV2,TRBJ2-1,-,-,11,CASSTTGEQFF,TGTGCCAGCAGCACTACGGGTGAGCAGTTCTTC
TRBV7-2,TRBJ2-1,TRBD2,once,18,CASSLELAVPWSYNEQFF,TGTGCCAGCAGCTTAGAACTAGCGGTCCCTTGGTCCTACAATGAGCAGTTCTTC
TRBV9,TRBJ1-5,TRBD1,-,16,CVSSVHGPRGPQPQHF,TGTGTCAGCAGCGTACACGGGCCGAGGGGGCCTCAGCCCCAGCATTTT
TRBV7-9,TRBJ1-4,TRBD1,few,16,CASSPGTGGRGEKLFF,TGTGCCAGCAGCCCCGGGACAGGGGGCCGGGGCGAAAAACTGTTTTTT
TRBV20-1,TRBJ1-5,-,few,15,CSAGRGSDSNQPQHF,TGCAGTGCCGGCAGGGGATCCGATAGCAATCAGCCCCAGCATTTT
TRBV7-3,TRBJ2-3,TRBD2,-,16,CASSLSSGGSTDTQYF,TGTGCCAGCAGCTTATCTAGCGGGGGTAGCACAGATACGCAGTATTTT
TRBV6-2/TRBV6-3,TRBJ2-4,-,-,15,CASREPSAFKNIQYF,TGTGCCAGCAGGGAACCTAGCGCGTTCAAAAACATTCAGTACTTC
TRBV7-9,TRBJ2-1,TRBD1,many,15,CASSLARQGHNEQFF,TGTGCCAGCAGCTTAGCCCGACAGGGCCACAATGAGCAGTTCTTC
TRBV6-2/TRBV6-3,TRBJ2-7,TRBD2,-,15,CASSYPSGGVHEQYF,TGTGCCAGCAGTTACCCTAGCGGGGGAGTCCACGAGCAGTACTTC
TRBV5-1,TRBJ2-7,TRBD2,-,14,CASSFEAGGYEQYF,TGCGCCAGCAGCTTCGAAGCGGGAGGGTACGAGCAGTACTTC
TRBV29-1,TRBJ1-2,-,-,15,CSVELSGEERDGYTF,TGCAGCGTTGAACTGTCAGGGGAGGAAAGGGATGGCTACACCTTC
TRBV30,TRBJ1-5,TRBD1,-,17,CAWADKGTAYSNQPQHF,TGTGCCTGGGCCGACAAGGGGACAGCCTATAGCAATCAGCCCCAGCATTTT
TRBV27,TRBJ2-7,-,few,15,CASSLRRGVADEQYF,TGTGCCAGCAGTTTACGACGAGGGGTCGCCGACGAGCAGTACTTC
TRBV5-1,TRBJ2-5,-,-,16,CASSLGGTAIADEQYF,TGCGCCAGCAGCCTGGGAGGGACAGCAATCGCCGATGAGCAGTACTTC